Below are 30 T cell receptor beta chains sequenced from a single sample in a study of CD8+ T cells in alopecia areata. RNA extraction and reverse transcription yielded cDNA as sequencing template. Sequencing was performed with immunoSEQ multiplex PCR; in TCRdb, only in-frame clones are kept and a portion is missing. The sample consists of some 120,000 clones, 50% to 60% of them appearing once. Sequencing was performed on CD4+ T cells sorted from blood, taken at week 0. These TCRs come from a human donor with alopecia areata.

This chain uses TRBV7-2 with TRBJ1-6; TRBD1 might be the D (6 bases). With 1 base removed from V and 7 bases from J, the gap between germline ends came to 8 bases. Germline lookup yields CDR1 SGHTA and CDR2 FQGNSA. This CDR3 has 14 residues. The DNA for the CDR3 is TGTGCCAGCAGCTTAGAAGGACAGAATTCACCCCTCCACTTT. Translated, it gives CASSLEGQNSPLHF.

The V gene is TRBV5-1, the J gene TRBJ2-1; the match to TRBD2 covers 10 bases. The V segment lost 2 bases and the J segment 4 bases; nucleotides outside the gene matches: 6. CDR3 length: 16 residues. Germline loops: CDR1 SGHRS, CDR2 YFSETQ. The CDR3 DNA is TGCGCCAGCAGCTTCGCCGGGACTAGCGTATACAATGAGCAGTTCTTC. Amino acid sequence: CASSFAGTSVYNEQFF.

This sequence joins TRBV4-1 and TRBJ2-2; D is uncertain. CDR1 is MGHRA, CDR2 YSYEKL, per germline. The CDR3 is 18 amino acids. The V gene lost 2 bases and the J gene lost 1 base, with 17 bases spanning the gap. The CDR3 here is CASSQPPRLIRNTGELFF. CDR3 in DNA: TGCGCCAGCAGCCAACCGCCTCGACTGATCCGGAACACCGGGGAGCTGTTTTTT.

This clone showed up just a few times. The chain couples TRBV5-1 to TRBJ2-1; D could derive from TRBD1 or TRBD2 (6 bases each). CDR1 and CDR2 from the germline V gene are SGHRS and YFSETQ. The CDR3 is made up of 15 amino acids. V lost 1 base, J lost 5 bases, and 13 bases lay in between. CDR3 coding DNA: TGCGCCAGCAGCTTGCATCGGGGGCCAGACAATGAGCAGTTCTTC. Its translation is CASSLHRGPDNEQFF.

The chain carries TRBV29-1 and TRBJ1-1; D uncertain. Per the germline V gene, CDR1 is SQVTM and CDR2 is ANQGSEA. Deletions cut 7 bases from V and 8 bases from J, with 14 bases between. This CDR3 is built from 11 residues. CDR3 residues: CSGRRTEEAFF. CDR3 DNA sequence: TGCAGCGGGAGGAGGACCGAGGAAGCTTTCTTT. Complete variable domain (other parts from reference TRBV29-1 and TRBJ1-1): SAVISQKPSRDICQRGTSLTIQCQVDSQVTMMFWYRQQPGQSLTLIATANQGSEATYESGFVIDKFPISRPNLTFSTLTVSNMSPEDSSIYLCSGRRTEEAFFGQGTRLTVV.

The rearrangement uses TRBV5-5 and TRBJ1-1, with a weak D call TRBD1 (6 bases). V was trimmed by 4 bases and J by 5 bases, leaving 15 bases between them. The CDR3 totals 14 residues. Germline loops: CDR1 SGHKS, CDR2 YYEKEE (reference sequence). CDR3 residues: CASSQDRGRTEAFF. DNA for the CDR3: TGTGCCAGCAGCCAAGATCGGGGGCGGACTGAAGCTTTCTTT.

The rearrangement links TRBV6-5 to TRBJ2-5, with TRBD2 as a possible D gene (7 bases). The ends were cut back, 5 bases at V and 4 bases at J, with 14 bases in the middle. The CDR3 runs to 14 residues. The germline V gene has CDR1 MNHEY and CDR2 SVGAGI. CDR3 amino acids: CASSPTGGAETQYF. CDR3 DNA: TGTGCCAGCAGTCCCACGGGGGGCGCAGAGACCCAGTACTTC.

V and J are TRBV4-1 and TRBJ2-1, with 12 bases matching TRBD2. After removal of 4 bases from V and 7 bases from J, the junction contained 11 bases not matched to a gene. The V gene's germline CDR1 is MGHRA and CDR2 YSYEKL. This CDR3 has 17 residues. CDR3 sequence (DNA): TGCGCCAGCAGCCGGACAACCGGGACTAGCGGGTCTAATGAGCAGTTCTTC. It is translated as CASSRTTGTSGSNEQFF.

The V call is TRBV5-1, the J call TRBJ1-2; 10 positions agree with TRBD1. The CDR3 is 15 amino acids. The V gene end was trimmed by 4 bases and the J gene end by 1 base; junction bases not matched to a gene: 4. Germline V lookup: CDR1 SGHRS, CDR2 YFSETQ. The CDR3, as DNA: TGCGCCAGCAGCGGACAGGGGGAGGTTAACTATGGCTACACCTTC. Its translation is CASSGQGEVNYGYTF.

The chain uses TRBV13 and TRBJ2-7; D gene ambiguous. V dropped 1 base and J dropped 2 bases, with 15 bases sitting between them. Germline V lookup: CDR1 PRHDT, CDR2 FYEKMQ (reference sequence). The CDR3 extends over 16 amino acids. The DNA for the CDR3 is TGTGCCAGCAGCTTAGTTAGTAGGCAGCGAACCTACGAGCAGTACTTC. Protein sequence: CASSLVSRQRTYEQYF.

The genes are TRBV27 and TRBJ2-7; D may be TRBD2 (6 bases). V lost 5 bases and J lost 2, with 13 bases in between. Germline CDR1 MNHEY, CDR2 SMNVEV (reference sequence). The CDR3 consists of 14 residues. In DNA form, the CDR3 reads TGTGCCAGCAGTCAGACTAGAGGGACCTACGAGCAGTACTTC. Amino acid sequence: CASSQTRGTYEQYF.

The chain uses TRBV27 and TRBJ1-2; D is possibly TRBD1 (5 bases). Germline V gene lookup returns CDR1 MNHEY and CDR2 SMNVEV (reference sequence). The CDR3 spans 13 residues. Trimming pared 4 bases from V and 11 bases from J, leaving 17 bases between. The chain's CDR3 is CASSSSGRRAYTF. CDR3 in DNA: TGTGCCAGCAGTTCGTCAGGGCGAAGGGCTTACACCTTC.

The CDR3 reads CASSYTSGGYEQYF. For the CDR3, the DNA is TGTGCCAGCAGTTACACCAGCGGGGGCTACGAGCAGTACTTC. The gene calls are TRBV6-5 and TRBJ2-7, with 8 bases that match TRBD2. With V trimmed by 2 bases and J by 3 bases, 3 bases remained unmatched. Germline V gene data show CDR1 as MNHEY and CDR2 as SVGAGI. CDR3 size: 14 residues.

V is TRBV5-1 and J is TRBJ1-6; the match to TRBD1 covers 7 bases. J lost 7 bases, V lost 3 bases, and 7 bases had no gene match. CDR1 is SGHRS and CDR2 is YFSETQ in the germline V gene. The CDR3 extends over 15 amino acids. The CDR3 bases are TGCGCCAGCAGCTCCGAGGGGGCAGGCAATTCACCCCTCCACTTT. Encoded protein: CASSSEGAGNSPLHF.

The chain is built from TRBV4-1 and TRBJ1-5; D ambiguous. V gave up 0 bases and J gave up 0 bases, with 6 bases separating them. Germline assignment: CDR1 MGHRA and CDR2 YSYEKL. The CDR3 has 15 amino acids. This CDR3 is CASSQEQDSNQPQHF. CDR3 bases: TGCGCCAGCAGCCAAGAGCAGGATAGCAATCAGCCCCAGCATTTT.

The V gene is TRBV7-9, the J gene TRBJ1-2; 8 bases fit TRBD1. The CDR3 is made up of 13 amino acids. The V gene's germline CDR1 is SEHNR and CDR2 FQNEAQ (reference sequence). Losses at the gene ends were 5 bases for V and 7 bases for J; bases not matched to a gene: 6. The CDR3 DNA sequence: TGTGCCAGCAGCCCGACAGGGGTTGGTGGCTACACCTTC. The encoded protein is CASSPTGVGGYTF.

Only a few counts were recorded for this clone. The chain has TRBV4-3 and TRBJ2-5, with a weak D call TRBD2 (6 bases). Looked up from germline, CDR1 is LGHNA and CDR2 is YSLEER. V was cut by 4 bases and J by 5 bases, with 17 bases left in between. The CDR3 has 15 residues. The DNA of the CDR3 is TGCGCCAGCAGCCGCGGGAAGAGCCGAGAGGAGACCCAGTACTTC. Protein: CASSRGKSREETQYF.

There are a few counts of this clone. V and J are TRBV7-9 and TRBJ1-3, with D tentatively TRBD1 (6 bases). CDR3 length: 16 residues. Germline V lookup: CDR1 SEHNR, CDR2 FQNEAQ (reference sequence). Trimming cost V 1 base and J 4 bases, with 14 bases left between them. In nucleotides, the CDR3 is TGTGCCAGCAGCTTAGGAAGCGGGACACAGGGAAACACCATATATTTT. Protein product: CASSLGSGTQGNTIYF.

This clone turned up a few times. This chain uses TRBV10-2 with TRBJ2-1, with 8 bases that match TRBD2. V gave up 4 bases and J gave up 4 bases; unmatched junction bases: 3. This CDR3 has 14 amino acids. Germline loops: CDR1 WSHSY, CDR2 SAAADI. CDR3 loop: CASSASGLYNEQFF. The CDR3 nucleotides read TGCGCCAGCAGTGCTAGCGGGCTTTACAATGAGCAGTTCTTC.

The chain combines TRBV10-3 with TRBJ2-3; 8 nucleotides agree with TRBD2. The CDR3 length is 16 residues. Germline V CDR1 and CDR2: ENHRY, SYGVKD. V lost 8 bases and J lost 0; bases outside the gene matches: 10. The CDR3 protein is CAIASLLAASTDTQYF. CDR3 bases: TGTGCCATCGCCTCCTTACTAGCGGCTAGCACAGATACGCAGTATTTT.

The V and J genes are TRBV4-2 and TRBJ1-2; D not resolved. Germline CDR1 and CDR2: LGHNA and YNFKEQ. Deletions cut 0 bases from V and 4 bases from J, with 9 bases between. CDR3 length: 14 amino acids. The CDR3 nucleotides are TGTGCCAGCAGCCAAGATCGACAAAGCTATGGCTACACCTTC. It encodes CASSQDRQSYGYTF.

This clone has only a few counts. The chain recombines TRBV5-4 with TRBJ2-2; 11 bases fit TRBD2. The germline gives CDR1 SGHNT, CDR2 YYREEE (reference sequence). The CDR3 runs 17 residues. Trimming removed 1 base from V and 3 bases from J; junction bases left unmatched: 5. The CDR3 is CASSLRFSGRDTGELFF. CDR3 bases: TGTGCCAGCAGCTTGCGGTTTAGCGGGAGGGACACCGGGGAGCTGTTTTTT.

The chain uses TRBV2 and TRBJ1-1, with D possibly TRBD1 on 6 matching bases. Deletions cut 5 bases from V and 0 bases from J, with 13 bases between. The CDR3 runs to 15 residues. The germline CDR1 and CDR2 sequences are SNHLY and FYNNEI. The CDR3 loop reads CASSKLQGLNTEAFF. The DNA for the CDR3 is TGTGCCAGCAGTAAGTTACAGGGATTGAACACTGAAGCTTTCTTT.

The CDR3 DNA sequence: TGTGCCAGCAGTTTGACAGTCGGTACCGGGGAGCTGTTTTTT. Translating gives CASSLTVGTGELFF. The J gene is TRBJ2-2, the V gene TRBV6-5, with a weak D call TRBD1 (5 bases). CDR3 size: 14 residues. Per germline, CDR1 MNHEY and CDR2 SVGAGI. The V end was cut by 4 bases, the J end by 5 bases, with 11 bases between.

This clone was picked up a small number of times. The V call is TRBV19, the J call TRBJ1-1; D is unclear. V lost 3 bases and J 6 bases, leaving 5 bases between the germline ends. Germline CDR1 LNHDA, CDR2 SQIVND (reference sequence). This CDR3 is 11 amino acids long. CDR3 in DNA: TGTGCCAGTAGTATGGCAGCTGAAGCTTTCTTT. It codes for CASSMAAEAFF.

The rearrangement links TRBV7-9 to TRBJ1-6; D is perhaps TRBD1 (6 bases). Looked up from germline, CDR1 is SEHNR and CDR2 is FQNEAQ (reference sequence). The CDR3 spans 15 residues. V shed 4 bases and J shed 5 bases, with 12 bases lying between them. CDR3 sequence reads: CASSSRAGDNSPLHF. The CDR3 coding sequence is TGTGCCAGCAGCTCCCGGGCAGGGGATAATTCACCCCTCCACTTT.

The chain uses TRBV7-2 and TRBJ2-5, with TRBD2 matching over 13 bases. Trimming cost V 3 bases and J 11 bases; bases outside gene matches: 21. Germline loops: CDR1 SGHTA, CDR2 FQGNSA. The CDR3 consists of 19 residues. The chain's CDR3 is CASSFHVGTGLAGVKEQYF. CDR3 DNA sequence: TGTGCCAGCAGCTTCCACGTGGGGACTGGACTAGCGGGAGTGAAAGAGCAGTACTTC.

This clone was counted a few times. The chain links TRBV29-1 to TRBJ2-5, with 8 bases lining up with TRBD1. This CDR3 has 14 amino acids. The J segment lost 4 bases and the V segment lost 7 bases, leaving 11 bases of the junction unmatched. Per germline, CDR1 SQVTM and CDR2 ANQGSEA. The CDR3 sequence: CSALKGTGGETQYF. As DNA, the CDR3 is TGCAGCGCCCTTAAGGGGACAGGCGGAGAGACCCAGTACTTC.

V and J are TRBV27 and TRBJ2-5; perhaps TRBD2 as D (6 bases). The CDR3 contains 16 residues. With 0 bases removed from V and 1 base from J, the gap between germline ends came to 12 bases. Germline CDR1 MNHEY, CDR2 SMNVEV (reference sequence). The CDR3 loop is CASSLSRGGTQETQYF. DNA of the CDR3: TGTGCCAGCAGTTTATCGAGGGGCGGGACCCAAGAGACCCAGTACTTC.

The chain joins TRBV30 to TRBJ1-4; D is undetermined. Germline CDR1 is GTSNPN and CDR2 is SVGIG (reference sequence). This CDR3 region has 15 residues. V was pared by 0 bases and J by 0 bases, with 8 bases between. CDR3 DNA sequence: TGTGCCTGGAGTGTACGGCGGACAACTAATGAAAAACTGTTTTTT. It is translated as CAWSVRRTTNEKLFF.